The 8 T cell receptor beta chains presented below share a single source sample, sequenced in a study of OX40 agonist ivuxolimab in advanced cancers. Assay: immunoSEQ multiplex PCR; the TCRdb copy retains only in-frame clones and omits some. The data contain roughly 51,000 clones, approximately 90% of them singletons. Sequencing was performed on CD4+ or CD8+ T cells sorted from blood, taken in a trial of the OX40 agonist ivuxolimab. Receptors were obtained from an adult with an advanced solid tumor such as melanoma, head and neck, liver or kidney cancer.

CDR3 protein: CASRRPSLEAFF. DNA of the CDR3: TGTGCCAGCAGACGGCCTTCTTTGGAAGCTTTCTTT. The V call is TRBV28, the J call TRBJ1-1; D not resolved. Germline V gene data show CDR1 as MDHEN and CDR2 as SYDVKM. With 6 bases removed from V and 8 bases from J, the gap between germline ends came to 13 bases. The CDR3 is made up of 12 amino acids.

The chain is built from TRBV30 and TRBJ1-2; no firm D call. The V end lost 1 base, the J end lost 7 bases, and 13 bases lay between the germline ends. CDR3 length: 13 amino acids. The germline V gene encodes CDR1 GTSNPN and CDR2 SVGIG (reference sequence). The chain's CDR3 is CAWSALGSLGYTF. The CDR3 coding sequence is TGTGCCTGGAGTGCCCTAGGGAGTCTTGGCTACACCTTC.

This chain links TRBV5-5 with TRBJ2-7; either TRBD1 or TRBD2 may supply D (5 bases each). Trimming left V 1 base short and J 3 bases short, with 14 bases between. CDR1 is SGHKS, CDR2 YYEKEE, per germline (reference sequence). The CDR3 has 15 amino acids. CDR3: CASSLSEGLVYEQYF. The CDR3 nucleotides are TGTGCCAGCAGCTTGAGTGAGGGGTTAGTCTACGAGCAGTACTTC.

The chain carries TRBV6-5 and TRBJ1-1; D gene unclear. Germline values: CDR1 MNHEY, CDR2 SVGAGI. This CDR3 has 13 residues. V dropped 4 bases and J dropped 10 bases, with 16 bases sitting between them. The chain's CDR3 is CASSLVLPGRAFF. CDR3 nucleotide sequence: TGTGCCAGCAGTTTGGTCCTCCCCGGTCGAGCTTTCTTT.

J is TRBJ1-1 and V is TRBV5-1; TRBD1 might be the D (6 bases). Trimming pared 4 bases from V and 5 bases from J, leaving 15 bases between. From germline, CDR1 is SGHRS and CDR2 YFSETQ. This CDR3 is 14 amino acids long. The CDR3 bases are TGCGCCAGCAGCGCGGCCCCAGGGGAAACTGAAGCTTTCTTT. Translated: CASSAAPGETEAFF.

The chain employs TRBV11-2 and TRBJ2-3; tentatively, D is TRBD2 (5 bases). The germline V gene encodes CDR1 SGHAT and CDR2 FQNNGV. Trimming cost V 4 bases and J 5 bases, with 19 bases left between them. This CDR3 region has 16 residues. CDR3 sequence (DNA): TGTGCCAGCAGCTCACGGCGGGCGGCTGCAGAAGATACGCAGTATTTT. Protein product: CASSSRRAAAEDTQYF. The whole variable domain, filled in from reference TRBV11-2 and TRBJ2-3, reads EAGVAQSPRYKIIEKRQSVAFWCNPISGHATLYWYQQILGQGPKLLIQFQNNGVVDDSQLPKDRFSAERLKGVDSTLKIQPAKLEDSAVYLCASSSRRAAAEDTQYFGPGTRLTVL.

The rearrangement links TRBV5-1 to TRBJ1-4; TRBD1 is a possible D gene (5 bases). V lost 3 bases, J lost 14 bases, and 23 bases lay in between. In germline, CDR1 is SGHRS, CDR2 YFSETQ. CDR3 length: 15 amino acids. CDR3 amino acids: CASSWKPGRPAALFF. In DNA form, the CDR3 reads TGCGCCAGCAGCTGGAAGCCGGGACGGCCAGCTGCGCTGTTTTTT.

The genes are TRBV28 and TRBJ2-7; D may be TRBD1 (6 bases). V lost 6 bases, J lost 2 bases, and 14 bases lay in between. The V gene's germline CDR1 is MDHEN and CDR2 SYDVKM. The CDR3 consists of 14 residues. The CDR3 spells CASRPDRLTYEQYF. In DNA form, the CDR3 reads TGTGCCAGCAGACCCGACAGGCTGACCTACGAGCAGTACTTC.